This T cell receptor (beta chain) was identified during a study of patients and donors after allogeneic stem cell transplantation. This clonotype was seen repeatedly, ten times or more. TCRdb processed the RT-PCR reads anew with MiXCR; each CDR3 protein has one entry. The sample contains almost 20,000 distinct CDR3 sequences, about 5% of which appear only once. CDR3 length: 15 amino acids. Germline V CDR1 and CDR2: SGDLS, YYNGEE. The V and J ends lost 2 bases and 4 bases respectively, with 13 bases between them. Sequenced material: blood, either unsorted or a sorted T cell fraction (not recorded which). The chain carries TRBV9 and TRBJ1-3, with D uncertain. This TCR was sampled from a human donor who was either an allogeneic HSCT recipient or a stem cell or donor lymphocyte infusion donor (not recorded which). It is not recorded whose cells these are; they may come from a transplant donor. CDR3 in DNA: TGTGCCAGCAGCGTGGATTCCCTTAGGGGAAACACCATATATTTT. Its translation is CASSVDSLRGNTIYF.